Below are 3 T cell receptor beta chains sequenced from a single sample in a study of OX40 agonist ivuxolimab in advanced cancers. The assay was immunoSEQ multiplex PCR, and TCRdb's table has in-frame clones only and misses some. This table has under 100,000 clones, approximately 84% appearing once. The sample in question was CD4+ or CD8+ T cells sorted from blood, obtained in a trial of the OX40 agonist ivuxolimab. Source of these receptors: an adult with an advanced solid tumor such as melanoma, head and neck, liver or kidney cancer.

CDR3 coding DNA: TGTGCCACAGGGGGAGGCACAGATACGCAGTATTTT. Amino acids: CATGGGTDTQYF. The chain recombines TRBV10-3 with TRBJ2-3; 7 positions agree with TRBD1. The CDR3 sequence is 12 residues long. V lost 10 bases to trimming and J lost 1 base; unmatched junction nucleotides: 2. Germline loops: CDR1 ENHRY, CDR2 SYGVKD.

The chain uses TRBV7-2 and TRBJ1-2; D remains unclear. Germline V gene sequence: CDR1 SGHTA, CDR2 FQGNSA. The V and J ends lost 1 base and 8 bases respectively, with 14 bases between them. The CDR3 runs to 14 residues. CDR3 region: CASSLDTQPRGYTF. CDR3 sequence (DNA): TGTGCCAGCAGCTTAGATACCCAGCCAAGAGGCTACACCTTC. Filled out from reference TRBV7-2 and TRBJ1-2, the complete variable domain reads GAGVSQSPSNKVTEKGKDVELRCDPISGHTALYWYRQSLGQGLEFLIYFQGNSAPDKSGLPSDRFSAERTGGSVSTLTIQRTQQEDSAVYLCASSLDTQPRGYTFGSGTRLTVV.

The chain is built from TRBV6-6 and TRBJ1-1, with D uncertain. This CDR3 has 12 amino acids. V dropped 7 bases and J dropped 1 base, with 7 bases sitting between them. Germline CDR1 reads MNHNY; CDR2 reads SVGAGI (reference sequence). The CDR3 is CASNLRNTEAFF. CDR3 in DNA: TGTGCCAGCAACCTTCGGAACACTGAAGCTTTCTTT.